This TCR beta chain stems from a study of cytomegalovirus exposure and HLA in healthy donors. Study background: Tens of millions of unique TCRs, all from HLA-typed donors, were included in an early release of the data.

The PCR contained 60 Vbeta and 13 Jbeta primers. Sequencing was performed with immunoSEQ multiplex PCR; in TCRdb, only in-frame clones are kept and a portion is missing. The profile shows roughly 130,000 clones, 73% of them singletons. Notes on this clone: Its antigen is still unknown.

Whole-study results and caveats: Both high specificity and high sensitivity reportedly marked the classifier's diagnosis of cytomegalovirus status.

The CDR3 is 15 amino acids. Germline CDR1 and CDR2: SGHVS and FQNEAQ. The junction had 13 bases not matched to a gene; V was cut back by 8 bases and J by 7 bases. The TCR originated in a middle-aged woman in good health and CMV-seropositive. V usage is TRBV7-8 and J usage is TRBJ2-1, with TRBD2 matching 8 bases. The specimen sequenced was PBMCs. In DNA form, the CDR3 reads TGTGCCAGCCTGACCGGGACTAGTAGGATGAATGAGCAGTTCTTC. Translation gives CASLTGTSRMNEQFF.